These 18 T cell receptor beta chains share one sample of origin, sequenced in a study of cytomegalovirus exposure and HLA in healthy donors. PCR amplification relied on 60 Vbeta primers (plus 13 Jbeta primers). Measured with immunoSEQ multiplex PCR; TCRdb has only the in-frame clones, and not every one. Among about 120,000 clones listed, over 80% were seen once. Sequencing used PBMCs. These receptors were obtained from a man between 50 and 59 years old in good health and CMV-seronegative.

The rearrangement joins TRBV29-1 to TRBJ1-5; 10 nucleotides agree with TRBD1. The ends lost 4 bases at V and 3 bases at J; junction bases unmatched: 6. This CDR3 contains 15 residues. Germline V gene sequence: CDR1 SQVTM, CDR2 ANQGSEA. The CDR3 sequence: CSVAQGQGFNQPQHF. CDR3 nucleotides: TGCAGCGTTGCCCAGGGACAGGGGTTCAATCAGCCCCAGCATTTT.

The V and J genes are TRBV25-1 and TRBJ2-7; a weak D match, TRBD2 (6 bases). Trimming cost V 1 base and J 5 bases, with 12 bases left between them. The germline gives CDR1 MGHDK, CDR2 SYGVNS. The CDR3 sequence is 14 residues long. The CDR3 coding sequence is TGTGCCAGCAGTGAATGGGAACTAGCCCACGAGCAGTACTTC. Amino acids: CASSEWELAHEQYF.

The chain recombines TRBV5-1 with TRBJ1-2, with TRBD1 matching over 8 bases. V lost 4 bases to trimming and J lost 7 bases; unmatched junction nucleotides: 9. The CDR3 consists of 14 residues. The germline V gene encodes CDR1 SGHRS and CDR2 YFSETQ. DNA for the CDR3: TGCGCCAGCAGCACCCTGGACAGGGTAACTGGCTACACCTTC. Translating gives CASSTLDRVTGYTF.

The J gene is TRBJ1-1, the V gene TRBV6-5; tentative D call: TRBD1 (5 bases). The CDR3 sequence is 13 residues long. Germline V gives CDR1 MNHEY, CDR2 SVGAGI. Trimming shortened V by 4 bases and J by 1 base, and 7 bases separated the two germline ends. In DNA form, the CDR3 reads TGTGCCAGCAGTTGGGGCAGGAACACTGAAGCTTTCTTT. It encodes CASSWGRNTEAFF.

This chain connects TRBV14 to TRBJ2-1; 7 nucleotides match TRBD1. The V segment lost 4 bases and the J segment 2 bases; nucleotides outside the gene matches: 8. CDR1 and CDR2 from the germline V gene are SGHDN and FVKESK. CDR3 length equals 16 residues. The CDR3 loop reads CASSRTGPPPYNEQFF. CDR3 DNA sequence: TGTGCCAGCAGCCGGACAGGTCCACCCCCCTACAATGAGCAGTTCTTC.

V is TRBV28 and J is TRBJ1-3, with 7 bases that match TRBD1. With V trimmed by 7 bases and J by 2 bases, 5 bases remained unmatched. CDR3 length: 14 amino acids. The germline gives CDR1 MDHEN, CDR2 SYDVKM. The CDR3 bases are TGTGCCAGCAAAAGGGGGCCGGCTGGAAACACCATATATTTT. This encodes CASKRGPAGNTIYF.

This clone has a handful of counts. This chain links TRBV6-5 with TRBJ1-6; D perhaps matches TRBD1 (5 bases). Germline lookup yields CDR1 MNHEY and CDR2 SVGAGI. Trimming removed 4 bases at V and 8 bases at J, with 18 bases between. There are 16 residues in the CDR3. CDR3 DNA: TGTGCCAGCAGTTCATTCCGGGGACTCTCCGATTCACCCCTCCACTTT. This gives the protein CASSSFRGLSDSPLHF.

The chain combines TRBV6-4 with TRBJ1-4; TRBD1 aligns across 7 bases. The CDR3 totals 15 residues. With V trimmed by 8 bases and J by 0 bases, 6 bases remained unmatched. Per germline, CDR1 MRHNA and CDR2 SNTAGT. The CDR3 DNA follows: TGTGCCAGCGGGCGACAGGGAACAACTAATGAAAAACTGTTTTTT. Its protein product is CASGRQGTTNEKLFF.

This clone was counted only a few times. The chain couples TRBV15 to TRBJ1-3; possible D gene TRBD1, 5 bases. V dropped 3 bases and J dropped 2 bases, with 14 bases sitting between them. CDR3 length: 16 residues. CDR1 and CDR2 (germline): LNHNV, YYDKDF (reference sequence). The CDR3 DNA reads TGTGCCACCAGCAGGGCTGGGGGGAGCCCTGGAAACACCATATATTTT. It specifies CATSRAGGSPGNTIYF.

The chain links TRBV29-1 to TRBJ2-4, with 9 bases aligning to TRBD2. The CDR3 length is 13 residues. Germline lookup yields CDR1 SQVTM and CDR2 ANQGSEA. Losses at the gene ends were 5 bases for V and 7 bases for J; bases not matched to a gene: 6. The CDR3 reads CSVPASGNNIQYF. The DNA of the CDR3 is TGCAGCGTTCCCGCTAGCGGGAATAACATTCAGTACTTC.

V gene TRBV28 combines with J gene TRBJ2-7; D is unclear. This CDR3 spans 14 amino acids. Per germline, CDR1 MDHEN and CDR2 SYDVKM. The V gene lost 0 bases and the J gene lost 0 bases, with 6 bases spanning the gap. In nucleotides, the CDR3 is TGTGCCAGCAGTTTATGGAGTAGCTCCTACGAGCAGTACTTC. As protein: CASSLWSSSYEQYF.

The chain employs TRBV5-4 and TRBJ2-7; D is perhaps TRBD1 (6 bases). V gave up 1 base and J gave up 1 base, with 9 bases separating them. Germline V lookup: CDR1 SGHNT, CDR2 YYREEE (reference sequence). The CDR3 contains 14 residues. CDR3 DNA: TGTGCCAGCAGCTTGACAGGGTTATCCTACGAGCAGTACTTC. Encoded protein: CASSLTGLSYEQYF.

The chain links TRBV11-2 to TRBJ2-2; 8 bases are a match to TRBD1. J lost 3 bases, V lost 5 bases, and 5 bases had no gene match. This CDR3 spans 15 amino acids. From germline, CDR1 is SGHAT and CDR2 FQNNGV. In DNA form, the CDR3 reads TGTGCCAGCAGCCGTTCAGGGGGCGACACCGGGGAGCTGTTTTTT. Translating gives CASSRSGGDTGELFF.

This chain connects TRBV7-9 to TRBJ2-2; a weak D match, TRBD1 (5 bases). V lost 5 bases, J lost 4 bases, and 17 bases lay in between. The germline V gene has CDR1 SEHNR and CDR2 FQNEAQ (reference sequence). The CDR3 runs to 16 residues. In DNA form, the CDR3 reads TGTGCCAGCAGCCCACCTGGGGCTAGGGGCACCGGGGAGCTGTTTTTT. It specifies CASSPPGARGTGELFF. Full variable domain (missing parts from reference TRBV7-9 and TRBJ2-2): DTGVSQNPRHKITKRGQNVTFRCDPISEHNRLYWYRQTLGQGPEFLTYFQNEAQLEKSRLLSDRFSAERPKGSFSTLEIQRTEQGDSAMYLCASSPPGARGTGELFFGEGSRLTVL.

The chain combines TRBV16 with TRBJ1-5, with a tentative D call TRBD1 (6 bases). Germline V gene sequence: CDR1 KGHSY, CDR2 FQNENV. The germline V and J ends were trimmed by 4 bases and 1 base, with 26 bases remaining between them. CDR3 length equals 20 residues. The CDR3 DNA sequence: TGTGCCAGCAGCCTTACAACTATCCCACAGGGATTTATCAGCAATCAGCCCCAGCATTTT. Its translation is CASSLTTIPQGFISNQPQHF.

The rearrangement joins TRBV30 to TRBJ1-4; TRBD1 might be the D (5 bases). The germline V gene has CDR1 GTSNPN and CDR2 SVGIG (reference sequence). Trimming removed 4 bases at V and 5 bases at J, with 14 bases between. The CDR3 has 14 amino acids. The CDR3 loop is CAWKFQGENEKLFF. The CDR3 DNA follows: TGTGCCTGGAAGTTCCAGGGCGAAAATGAAAAACTGTTTTTT.

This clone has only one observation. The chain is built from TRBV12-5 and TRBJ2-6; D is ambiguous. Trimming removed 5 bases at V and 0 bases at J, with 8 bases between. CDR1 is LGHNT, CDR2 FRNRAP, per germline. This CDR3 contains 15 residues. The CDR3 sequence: CASGLDFSGANVLTF. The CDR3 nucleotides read TGTGCTAGTGGTCTTGACTTCTCTGGGGCCAACGTCCTGACTTTC.

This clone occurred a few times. DNA of the CDR3: TGTGCTAGTGGTCTCGGTTCTAGCACAGATACGCAGTATTTT. Translating gives CASGLGSSTDTQYF. The chain employs TRBV12-5 and TRBJ2-3; D is uncertain. Germline CDR1 LGHNT, CDR2 FRNRAP. The V gene lost 5 bases and the J gene lost 0 bases, with 9 bases spanning the gap. The CDR3 runs 14 residues.